This T cell receptor (beta chain) was profiled in a study of T-cell memory formation after mild COVID-19. After 5'RACE with constant-segment primers, TCR alpha and TCR beta cDNA libraries carrying sample barcodes and UMIs were obtained. TCRdb redid the calling of the 5' RACE reads with MiXCR, one entry per CDR3 protein. The profile shows around 260,000 distinct CDR3 sequences, about 16% of them singletons. General study results and limits: Clones that contracted from day 15 to 85 had balanced CD4/CD8; later expanders were CD4+ biased.

This clonotype was detected only a few times. Its target is unknown. The germline V gene encodes CDR1 SGHTA and CDR2 FQGNSA. V shed 1 base and J shed 4 bases, with 11 bases lying between them. The CDR3 is made up of 15 amino acids. The chain is built from TRBV7-2 and TRBJ2-1; no definite D call. Sequenced: PBMCs or a T cell subset sorted from them (not recorded which). The TCR originated in a man between 18 and 35 years old who had mild COVID-19 (a few samples of this study predate the infection). Cell type and time point are not known. DNA for the CDR3: TGTGCCAGCAGCTTAGATAGGGCTCGGTACAATGAGCAGTTCTTC. Translated, it gives CASSLDRARYNEQFF.